This passage covers 4 T cell receptor delta chains from one sample sequenced in a study of γδ T cells in repeated Plasmodium falciparum infection. TCRdb re-called clones from the multiplex PCR reads via CATT. The profile covers tens of thousands of delta-chain clones, with roughly 1.5% appearing a single time and about 8.3% taken by the ten largest. Vgamma9/Vdelta2+ and Vdelta2-negative gammadelta T cells were flow-sorted from PBMC for bulk sequencing. Sequencing was done on a sample of gamma-delta T cells from blood. The receptors originated from a pool of human donors (malaria-infected and uninfected, not separated).

This clone was observed a handful of times. The TCRdb protein comes from a much larger clone and disagrees with this DNA's translation at residue 17, likely due to a read error; the protein given here is derived from the DNA. The chain carries TRDV3 and TRDJ1; D may be TRDD2 (9 bases). The CDR3 loop spans 21 amino acids. CDR1 is TVYSNPD and CDR2 is GDNSRS in the germline V gene (reference sequence). CDR3 in DNA: TGTGCCTTTAGTGAGCCTTCCTACTTGCTGGGGGACCCTCCTATCACCGCTAAACTCATCTTT. This translates into CAFSEPSYLLGDPPITAKLIF.

This clone was picked up a small number of times. A read error likely explains this, since a far larger clone differs by one base. The same CDR3 also results from other DNA sequences found in this sample. The rearrangement links TRDV1 to TRDJ1; 8 nucleotides line up with TRDD3. The J gene, left out of TCRdb, was set here by checking the DNA against germline. The CDR3 has 16 amino acids. CDR1 is TSWWSYY, CDR2 QGS, per germline. The chain's CDR3 is CALGEELGENTDKLIF. DNA of the CDR3: TGTGCCCTTGGGGAAGAGCTGGGGGAAAACACCGATAAACTCATCTTT.

This clone occurred a few times. The amino acid sequence in TCRdb belongs to a much larger clone and departs from this DNA's translation at residue 13, likely a sequencing read error; the sequence shown is translated from the DNA. V usage is TRDV1 and J usage is TRDJ1; TRDD3 aligns across 9 bases. TCRdb does not report a J gene; here it was assigned by matching the DNA to germline references. The germline CDR1 and CDR2 sequences are TSWWSYY and QGS. The V segment lost 5 bases and the J segment 1 base; nucleotides outside the gene matches: 20. The CDR3 runs to 20 residues. Written as DNA, the CDR3 is TGTGCTCTTGGGTCTCCTAGGGTATTTCGGGGATACGGTAGCACCGATAAACTCATCTTT. Residues: CALGSPRVFRGYGSTDKLIF.

In this sample, this clone turned up many times. This chain joins TRDV2 and TRDJ1; 10 bases map to TRDD3. Assignment of the J gene here rests on matching the DNA to germline, because TCRdb gives none. Germline assignment: CDR1 GEAIGNYY and CDR2 EKD. The CDR3 runs to 23 residues. The V segment lost 2 bases and the J segment 0 bases; nucleotides outside the gene matches: 26. The DNA of the CDR3 is TGTGCCTGTGACATGATATCTCCTACTGGGGTACTGGGGGATCCTTCATACACCGATAAACTCATCTTT. This gives the protein CACDMISPTGVLGDPSYTDKLIF.